This T cell receptor (beta chain) was observed in a study of T cells in Graves' hyperthyroidism and ophthalmopathy. Study-wide results and caveats: The authors' 13 V-J model separated ophthalmopathy from stable hyperthyroidism. Most expanded thyroid clonotypes above 0.001 recurred in blood.

Many counts were recorded for this clonotype. Its antigen is not known. Patients with uncontrolled infections, other autoimmune diseases, pregnancy or lactation were excluded. Clinical symptoms, serum thyroxine, TRAb, thyroid ultrasound and orbital computed tomography established diagnosis. TCR beta CDR3 regions were amplified from RNA. With the HTBI primer set, the TCR CDR3 went through a first round of RT-PCR. In TCRdb, the multiplex PCR reads were re-called with MiXCR into one record per CDR3 protein. The sample contains hundreds of thousands of distinct CDR3 sequences, more than 20% of which appear only once. The source of this sequence is a man aged 30-40 years with Graves' ophthalmopathy. Sequenced: blood.

The CDR3 region has the DNA TGTGCCAGCTCACCGGGGACAGGGGCGAATAGCAATCAGCCCCAGCATTTT. This codes for CASSPGTGANSNQPQHF. The rearrangement links TRBV18 to TRBJ1-5; 10 bases align to TRBD1. This CDR3 comprises 17 residues. Germline-derived CDR1 and CDR2 are KGHSH and LQKENI. The V and J ends lost 3 bases and 0 bases, in that order; junction bases with no gene match: 5.